The T cell receptor (beta chain) described here comes from a study of shared clonotypes between healthy human individuals. Study-wide results and caveats: About 5% was the fraction of naive CD4 clonotypes found shared across several donors. Clonotype sharing across donors was expected to vary with sequencing depth.

Of note for this clone: What it binds is not known.

The authors' processing: For the immunoSEQ data, sequences were junction-only without quality scores, so filtering differed. Produced via immunoSEQ multiplex PCR; TCRdb's table is partial and in-frame only. That table supplies the V and J calls and clone size; D and trimming were determined from the DNA. The sample records about a million clones, about 72% being singletons. Trimming took off 7 bases at V and 1 base at J, with 12 bases between the two ends. CDR1 is SGHRS and CDR2 is YFSETQ in the germline V gene. This CDR3 spans 14 amino acids. Sequenced sample: memory CD4+ T cells from PBMCs. This sample's subset: CD45RA-negative fraction. The clonotype originates from a man in his late teens or twenties in good health. Some clones in this sample may be carry-over from other donors' samples. The rearrangement links TRBV5-1 to TRBJ2-1, with D uncertain. In nucleotides, the CDR3 is TGCGCCAGCTCAGAGCGAGATTCCTACAATGAGCAGTTCTTC. It specifies CASSERDSYNEQFF.